This T cell receptor beta chain was recovered during a study of pediatric ulcerative colitis. For the study at large: Seven patients showed pancolitis and two showed left-sided colitis.

The rectum was sampled with one to two pinch biopsies at colonoscopy. Points from the study as a whole: Blood-rectal clonal overlap within each person was significantly higher in ulcerative colitis patients than controls.

Measured with immunoSEQ multiplex PCR; TCRdb has only the in-frame clones, and not every one. The table shows 40,000 to 55,000 clones, with 78% occurring only once. On this clone itself: Its target is unknown. In the same sample, other DNA sequences code for this CDR3.

V shed 0 bases and J shed 4 bases, with 6 bases lying between them. The CDR3 runs to 12 residues. Germline CDR1 is GTSNPN and CDR2 is SVGIG (reference sequence). The chain uses TRBV30 and TRBJ1-2; the D gene is possibly TRBD1 (5 bases). The sample was gut tissue. The sequence came from a girl under 18 with moderate ulcerative colitis. The CDR3 loop is CAWSVGAYGYTF. The CDR3 nucleotides are TGTGCCTGGAGTGTAGGGGCCTATGGCTACACCTTC. The full variable domain, rest sourced from reference TRBV30 and TRBJ1-2, is SQTIHQWPATLVQPVGSPLSLECTVEGTSNPNLYWYRQAAGRGLQLLFYSVGIGQISSEVPQNLSASRPQDRQFILSSKKLLLSDSGFYLCAWSVGAYGYTFGSGTRLTVV.